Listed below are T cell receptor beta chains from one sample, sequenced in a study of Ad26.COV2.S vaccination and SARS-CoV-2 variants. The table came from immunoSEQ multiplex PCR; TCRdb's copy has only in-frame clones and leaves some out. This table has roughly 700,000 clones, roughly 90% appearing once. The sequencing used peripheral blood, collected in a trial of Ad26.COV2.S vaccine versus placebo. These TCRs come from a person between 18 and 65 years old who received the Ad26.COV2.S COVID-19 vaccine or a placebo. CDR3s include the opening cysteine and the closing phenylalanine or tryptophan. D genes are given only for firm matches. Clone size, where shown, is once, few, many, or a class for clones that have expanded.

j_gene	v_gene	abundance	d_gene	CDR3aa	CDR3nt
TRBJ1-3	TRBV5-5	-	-	CASSLWQTSGNTIYF	TGTGCCAGCAGCTTGTGGCAGACCTCTGGAAACACCATATATTTT
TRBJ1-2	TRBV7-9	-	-	CASSMREPGYGYTF	TGTGCCAGCAGCATGAGGGAGCCGGGGTATGGCTACACCTTC
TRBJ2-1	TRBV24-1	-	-	CATSDPGQADNEQFF	TGTGCCACCAGTGACCCCGGCCAGGCCGACAATGAGCAGTTCTTC
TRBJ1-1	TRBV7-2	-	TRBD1	CASSPGTGVRGTEAFF	TGTGCCAGCAGCCCCGGGACAGGGGTTAGGGGCACTGAAGCTTTCTTT
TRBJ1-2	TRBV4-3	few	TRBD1	CASSQRGTGGPLEGYTF	TGCGCCAGCAGCCAAAGGGGGACAGGGGGCCCTTTAGAGGGCTACACCTTC
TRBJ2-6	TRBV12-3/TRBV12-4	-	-	CASSRTGANVLTF	TGTGCCAGCAGTAGGACTGGGGCCAACGTCCTGACTTTC
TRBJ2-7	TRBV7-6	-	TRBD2	CASSPLAGLAAYEQYF	TGTGCCAGCAGTCCATTAGCGGGACTAGCGGCTTACGAGCAGTACTTC
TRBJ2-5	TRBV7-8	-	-	CASSPRRSQETQYF	TGTGCCAGCAGCCCCCGCCGGTCCCAAGAGACCCAGTACTTC
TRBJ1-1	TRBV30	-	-	CAWSRGKGEAFF	TGTGCCTGGAGTAGAGGGAAAGGTGAAGCTTTCTTT
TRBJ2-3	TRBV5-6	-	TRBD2	CASSWGTSGVSDTQYF	TGTGCCAGCAGCTGGGGGACTAGCGGGGTTTCAGATACGCAGTATTTT
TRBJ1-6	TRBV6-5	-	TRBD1	CASRRTGLSPLHF	TGTGCCAGCAGGAGGACAGGTCTTTCACCCCTCCACTTT
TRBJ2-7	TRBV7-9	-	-	CASSVGGYEQYF	TGTGCCAGCAGCGTAGGAGGTTACGAGCAGTACTTC
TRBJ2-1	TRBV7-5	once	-	CARSSRKLAALSWGYNEQFF	TGTGCCAGAAGCTCCCGCAAACTAGCGGCCCTCTCGTGGGGTTACAATGAGCAGTTCTTC
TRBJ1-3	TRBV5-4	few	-	CASSMRAGNTIYF	TGTGCCAGCAGCATGAGGGCTGGAAACACCATATATTTT
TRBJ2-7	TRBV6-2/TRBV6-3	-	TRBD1	CASSSGTGVHEQYF	TGTGCCAGCAGTTCCGGGACAGGGGTCCACGAGCAGTACTTC
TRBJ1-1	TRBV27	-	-	CASSLTGMNTEAFF	TGTGCCAGCAGCCTTACAGGGATGAACACTGAAGCTTTCTTT
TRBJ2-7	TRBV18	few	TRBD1	CASSPQGAPTDEQYF	TGTGCCAGCTCACCTCAGGGGGCCCCGACGGACGAGCAGTACTTC
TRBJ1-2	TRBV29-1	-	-	CSVADRPGYTF	TGCAGCGTTGCAGACAGACCTGGCTACACCTTC